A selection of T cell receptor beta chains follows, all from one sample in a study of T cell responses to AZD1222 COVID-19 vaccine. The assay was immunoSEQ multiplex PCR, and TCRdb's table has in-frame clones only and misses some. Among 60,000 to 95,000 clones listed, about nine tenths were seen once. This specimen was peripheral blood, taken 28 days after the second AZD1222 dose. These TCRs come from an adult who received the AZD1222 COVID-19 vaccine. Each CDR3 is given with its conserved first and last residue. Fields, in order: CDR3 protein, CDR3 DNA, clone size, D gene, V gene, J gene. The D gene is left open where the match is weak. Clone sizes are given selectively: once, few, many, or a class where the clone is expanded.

CASSVEHRGSGDSPLHF	TGTGCCAGCAGCGTGGAGCACAGGGGCTCCGGGGATTCACCCCTCCACTTT	NA	TRBD1	TRBV5-5	TRBJ1-6
CASSPSGLKGGNTIYF	TGTGCCAGCAGTCCTTCGGGACTAAAAGGCGGAAACACCATATATTTT	once	NA	TRBV28	TRBJ1-3
CATGTDNTGELFF	TGTGCCACCGGGACGGATAACACCGGGGAGCTGTTTTTT	NA	NA	TRBV24-1	TRBJ2-2
CASSLGVRGPRSFEQYF	TGCGCCAGCAGCTTGGGAGTCAGGGGGCCACGGTCGTTTGAGCAGTACTTC	few	TRBD1	TRBV5-1	TRBJ2-7
CASSPRGGWNNSPLHF	TGTGCCAGCAGCCCCCGTGGGGGATGGAATAATTCACCCCTCCACTTT	NA	NA	TRBV7-2	TRBJ1-6
CASSLNNQPQHF	TGTGCCAGCAGTTTGAACAATCAGCCCCAGCATTTT	NA	NA	TRBV28	TRBJ1-5
CASSLRTGIPNYGYTF	TGTGCCAGCAGTTTGAGGACAGGGATACCCAACTATGGCTACACCTTC	NA	TRBD1	TRBV27	TRBJ1-2
CASSRDGSSYNEQFF	TGTGCCAGCAGCCGCGACGGTAGCTCCTACAATGAGCAGTTCTTC	NA	NA	TRBV7-9	TRBJ2-1
CASSIRTSGVDTQYF	TGTGCCAGCAGTATCCGGACTAGCGGGGTAGATACGCAGTATTTT	NA	TRBD2	TRBV13	TRBJ2-3
CASSDSTGGYNEQFF	TGTGCCAGCAGTGACTCGACAGGGGGCTACAATGAGCAGTTCTTC	few	TRBD1	TRBV6-4	TRBJ2-1
CSVIRGDTEAFF	TGCAGCGTTATCAGGGGGGACACTGAAGCTTTCTTT	few	TRBD1	TRBV29-1	TRBJ1-1
CASSQESQGFLPEAFF	TGCGCCAGCAGCCAAGAGTCTCAGGGCTTTCTCCCTGAAGCTTTCTTT	NA	NA	TRBV4-1	TRBJ1-1
CASSHDKTNYGYTF	TGTGCCAGCAGCCATGACAAGACCAACTATGGCTACACCTTC	NA	NA	TRBV4-2	TRBJ1-2
CASSQGWGAEDYGYTF	TGTGCCAGCAGCCAGGGGTGGGGGGCCGAAGACTATGGCTACACCTTC	NA	NA	TRBV28	TRBJ1-2
CASSYGAGGTYEQYF	TGTGCCAGCAGTTACGGGGCAGGGGGCACCTACGAGCAGTACTTC	NA	TRBD1	TRBV6-5	TRBJ2-7
CASSDPNSPLHF	TGTGCCAGCAGTGACCCGAATTCACCCCTCCACTTT	NA	NA	TRBV25-1	TRBJ1-6
CASSGARGRGSYEQYF	TGTGCCAGCAGCGGGGCGAGAGGAAGAGGGTCCTACGAGCAGTACTTC	NA	NA	TRBV7-2	TRBJ2-7
CASTSTRETQYF	TGTGCCAGCACGAGTACCCGGGAGACCCAGTACTTC	NA	NA	TRBV2	TRBJ2-5
CASSPEQGAGYGYTF	TGTGCCAGCAGCCCGGAACAGGGGGCGGGCTATGGCTACACCTTC	NA	TRBD1	TRBV5-6	TRBJ1-2
CASSSGYEQYF	TGTGCCAGCAGTTCTGGCTACGAGCAGTACTTC	once	NA	TRBV12-3/TRBV12-4	TRBJ2-7
CASSQGSENTEAFF	TGCGCCAGCAGCCAGGGGTCGGAGAACACTGAAGCTTTCTTT	NA	NA	TRBV5-1	TRBJ1-1
CASSRTGEGTDTQYF	TGTGCCAGCAGCCGCACAGGGGAGGGGACAGATACGCAGTATTTT	few	NA	TRBV7-3	TRBJ2-3
CASSQNRVQGDTQYF	TGTGCCAGCAGCCAGAACAGGGTCCAGGGAGATACGCAGTATTTT	NA	NA	TRBV5-8	TRBJ2-3
CASSSGTGLTYEQYF	TGTGCCAGCAGCTCCGGGACTGGACTTACGTACGAGCAGTACTTC	NA	NA	TRBV7-8	TRBJ2-7
CASRGTGRGSGQPQHF	TGCGCCAGCAGAGGGACAGGTAGGGGTTCGGGTCAGCCCCAGCATTTT	NA	TRBD1	TRBV23-1	TRBJ1-5
CSVEDRRAGIGYTF	TGCAGCGTTGAAGACCGACGGGCTGGCATTGGCTACACCTTC	NA	NA	TRBV29-1	TRBJ1-2
CASSMNRGWEKLFF	TGTGCCAGTAGTATGAACAGGGGCTGGGAAAAACTGTTTTTT	NA	TRBD1	TRBV19	TRBJ1-4
CASSLGRSTNEKLFF	TGCGCCAGCAGCCTAGGGAGATCAACTAATGAAAAACTGTTTTTT	few	NA	TRBV4-1	TRBJ1-4
CASTSYGDGYTF	TGTGCCAGCACCTCTTACGGGGACGGCTACACCTTC	NA	NA	TRBV28	TRBJ1-2
CASSPAGSSTDTQYF	TGTGCCAGCAGCCCCGCGGGCTCGAGCACAGATACGCAGTATTTT	NA	NA	TRBV7-7	TRBJ2-3
CASSGSGGRNEKLFF	TGTGCCAGCAGCGGATCAGGGGGGAGGAATGAAAAACTGTTTTTT	few	TRBD1	TRBV9	TRBJ1-4
CASSLEGDSSSYEQYF	TGCGCCAGCAGCTTGGAAGGGGACTCGAGCTCCTACGAGCAGTACTTC	NA	NA	TRBV5-1	TRBJ2-7
CASSESSTANEKLFF	TGCGCCAGCAGTGAGTCCAGTACAGCTAATGAAAAACTGTTTTTT	once	NA	TRBV10-1	TRBJ1-4
CASRSAGGELFF	TGCGCCAGTCGCTCGGCTGGCGGGGAGCTGTTTTTT	NA	NA	TRBV5-1	TRBJ2-2
CATTIEQSRYEQYF	TGTGCCACCACAATAGAACAGTCTCGGTACGAGCAGTACTTC	NA	NA	TRBV28	TRBJ2-7
CASSIIGGRDGYTF	TGTGCCAGTAGTATAATCGGGGGGAGGGATGGCTACACCTTC	NA	NA	TRBV19	TRBJ1-2